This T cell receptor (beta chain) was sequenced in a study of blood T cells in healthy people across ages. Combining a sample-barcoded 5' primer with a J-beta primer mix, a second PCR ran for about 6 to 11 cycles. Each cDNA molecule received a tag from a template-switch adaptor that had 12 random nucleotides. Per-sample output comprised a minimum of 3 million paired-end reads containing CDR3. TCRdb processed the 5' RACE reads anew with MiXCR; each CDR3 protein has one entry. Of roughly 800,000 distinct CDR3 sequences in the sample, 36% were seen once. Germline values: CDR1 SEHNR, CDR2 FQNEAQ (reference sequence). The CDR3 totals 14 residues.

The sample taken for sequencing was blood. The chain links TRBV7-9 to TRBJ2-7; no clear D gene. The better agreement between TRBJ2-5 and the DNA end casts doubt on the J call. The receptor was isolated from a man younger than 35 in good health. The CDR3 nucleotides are TGTGCCAGCAGCTTAGCTTCCCTAGGGGAGACCCAGTACTTC. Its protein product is CASSLASLGETQYF.